This T cell receptor (beta chain) is from a study of T cell changes during pregnancy in multiple sclerosis. The germline V gene encodes CDR1 SEHNR and CDR2 FQNEAQ (reference sequence). V shed 4 bases, J shed 6 bases, and the junction held 15 bases outside the gene matches. This CDR3 is built from 17 residues. Here immunoSEQ multiplex PCR was the method, and the copy in TCRdb shows in-frame clones only, minus some. The data hold around 80,000 clones, with about 94% observed a single time. The V gene is TRBV7-9, the J gene TRBJ2-5; TRBD1 matches at 9 bases. The clonotype comes from a female donor in good health, enrolled as a control in a pregnancy study. The specimen comprised peripheral blood, sampled in the second trimester of pregnancy. This chain's CDR3 is CASSSEWTGERRKTQYF. The DNA of the CDR3 is TGTGCCAGCAGCTCAGAGTGGACAGGGGAGAGAAGAAAGACCCAGTACTTC.